A selection of T cell receptor beta chains follows, all from one sample in a study of cytomegalovirus exposure and HLA in healthy donors. Only in-frame clones appear in the TCRdb table, and some are missing; sequencing was by immunoSEQ multiplex PCR. This table holds tens of thousands of clones, about 91% found once. The sample was PBMCs. These receptors all stem from a woman in her 30s in good health and CMV-seronegative. Both conserved end residues are part of each CDR3. Fields, in order: J gene, V gene, clone size, D gene, CDR3 DNA, CDR3 protein. A D gene is named only where the DNA matches it firmly. Clone size is not always given. Where it is, it says once, few, many or a class for expanded clones.

TRBJ2-5 TRBV7-2 few TRBD2 TGTGCCAGCAGCCGGTCCCCTAGCGGGAGATCTGAGACCCAGTACTTC CASSRSPSGRSETQYF
TRBJ1-1 TRBV6-5 once NA TGTGCCAGCAGTTACTTACAGGGAAACACTGAAGCTTTCTTT CASSYLQGNTEAFF
TRBJ1-1 TRBV2 NA NA TGTGCCAGCAGTAACAAGAACACTGAAGCTTTCTTT CASSNKNTEAFF
TRBJ1-4 TRBV30 NA TRBD1 TGTGCCTGGAGGAAGACAGGGGGGTTATCTAATGAAAAACTGTTTTTT CAWRKTGGLSNEKLFF
TRBJ2-7 TRBV28 NA TRBD2 TGTGCCAGCCATTTAGCGGGAGGGGTGCAGTACTTC CASHLAGGVQYF
TRBJ1-1 TRBV27 NA NA TGTGCCAGCAGTCTCACCGGGACATCGAGCACTGAAGCTTTCTTT CASSLTGTSSTEAFF
TRBJ2-7 TRBV28 NA TRBD1 TGTGCCAGCAGTCCCCCCGACAGGGGGAGGAACGAGCAGTACTTC CASSPPDRGRNEQYF
TRBJ2-7 TRBV19 few TRBD2 TGTGCCAGCAGAGCGACTAGCGGGGTATACCTTTCCTACGAGCAGTACTTC CASRATSGVYLSYEQYF
TRBJ2-2 TRBV7-3 once TRBD1 TGTGCCAGCACTACCCCCGGGACAGGGATATATACCGGGGAGCTGTTTTTT CASTTPGTGIYTGELFF
TRBJ1-2 TRBV28 once TRBD1 TGTGCCAGCAGTTTACCCGGGACAGGGGGTGGCTACACCTTC CASSLPGTGGGYTF
TRBJ2-7 TRBV6-5 NA TRBD1 TGTGCCAGCAGGTACAGGGGGCTAGACGAGCAGTACTTC CASRYRGLDEQYF
TRBJ2-7 TRBV7-9 once TRBD2 TGTGCCAGCAGTCTAGCGGAGGGACGGATCCGGAACGAGCAGTACTTC CASSLAEGRIRNEQYF
TRBJ2-7 TRBV6-1 NA NA TGTGCCAGCAGTGGCGGGGAGGTATCCGTCTACGAGCAGTACTTC CASSGGEVSVYEQYF
TRBJ2-1 TRBV6-1 NA NA TGTGCCAGCAGTGCCGTCAATGAGCAGTTCTTC CASSAVNEQFF
TRBJ2-3 TRBV7-3 once TRBD1 TGTGCCAGCAGCCCAAGGGGCTCAGGGGGCGCGGCGGGCACAGATACGCAGTATTTT CASSPRGSGGAAGTDTQYF
TRBJ1-1 TRBV7-9 NA TRBD1 TGTGCCAGCAGCTTCGGACAGGGGGGAATTGGTGAAGCTTTCTTT CASSFGQGGIGEAFF
TRBJ1-2 TRBV6-1 NA NA TGTGCCAGCAGAGACAGGCGGACCTATGGCTACACCTTC CASRDRRTYGYTF
TRBJ1-2 TRBV28 few NA TGTGCCAGCAGTGTCCCCCGGACTCCGGGCTACACCTTC CASSVPRTPGYTF
TRBJ1-3 TRBV7-9 NA NA TGTGCCAGCAGCCTTGCAACAAACCCTGGAAACACCATATATTTT CASSLATNPGNTIYF
TRBJ2-7 TRBV5-1 NA TRBD2 TGCGCCAGCAGCTTGGAATGGACTAGCGTAGGCTACGAGCAGTACTTC CASSLEWTSVGYEQYF
TRBJ2-7 TRBV18 NA NA TGTGCCAGCTCACTGGATACAGGGTGGGCCTACGAGCAGTACTTC CASSLDTGWAYEQYF
TRBJ1-2 TRBV19 NA NA TGTGCCAGTAGTCCCGGGACTCTCGCCTCTAACTATGGCTACACCTTC CASSPGTLASNYGYTF
TRBJ2-5 TRBV6-6 NA NA TGTGCCAGCAGCTGGGGAGGCCAAGAGACCCAGTACTTC CASSWGGQETQYF
TRBJ1-3 TRBV7-9 NA TRBD1 TGTGCCAGCAGCCAACAGGGGGAATCTGGAAACACCATATATTTT CASSQQGESGNTIYF